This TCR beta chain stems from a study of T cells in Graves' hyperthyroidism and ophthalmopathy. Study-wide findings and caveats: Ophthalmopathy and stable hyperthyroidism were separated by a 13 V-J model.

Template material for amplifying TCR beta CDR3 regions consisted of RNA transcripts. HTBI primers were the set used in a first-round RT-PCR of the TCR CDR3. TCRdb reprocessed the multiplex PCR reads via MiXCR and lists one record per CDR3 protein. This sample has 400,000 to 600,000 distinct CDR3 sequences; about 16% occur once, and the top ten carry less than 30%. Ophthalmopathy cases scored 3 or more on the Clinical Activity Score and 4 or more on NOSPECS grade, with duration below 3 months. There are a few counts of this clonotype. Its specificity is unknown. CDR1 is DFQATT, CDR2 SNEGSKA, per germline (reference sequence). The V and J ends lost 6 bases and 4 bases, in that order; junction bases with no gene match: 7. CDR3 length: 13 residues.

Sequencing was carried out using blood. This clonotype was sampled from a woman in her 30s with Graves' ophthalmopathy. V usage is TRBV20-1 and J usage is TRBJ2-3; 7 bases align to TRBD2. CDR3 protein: CSAKTTSADTQYF. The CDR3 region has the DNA TGCAGTGCCAAGACCACTAGCGCAGATACGCAGTATTTT.